This T cell receptor (beta chain) was captured by sequencing in a study of T cell responses to AZD1222 COVID-19 vaccine (dated by TCRdb to the early 2020s). For the wider study: AZD1222 recipients given second doses at about 4 weeks or at about 12 weeks were pooled, since spike-specific TCR depth and breadth were not found to differ between the two schedules. TCR sequencing covered roughly 230 trial participants: 200 to 210 given two doses of AZD1222 and around 25 given two doses of MenACWY control vaccine. Trial participants were enrolled into age subgroups of 18-55, 56-69 and 70-plus years, which contained about 160, 30 and 59 TCR-sequenced participants, respectively. Results and caveats for the whole study, not just this receptor: CD4 TCRs associated with the vaccine covered the entire spike protein, and the dominant responses were in regions 160-218 and 743-854. Participants were mostly white British, with more females than males. The authors suggested clonal diversity may have been underestimated. In the small 56-69-year group, the increase in depth fell short of significance, most likely because of low power. A significant rise in spike-specific TCR breadth and depth was observed after two AZD1222 doses relative to day 0 and relative to MenACWY recipients. Conclusions about previously exposed vaccinees were limited because only a handful of AZD1222 recipients were SARS-CoV-2 seropositive at baseline. Reportedly, close to half of the unique spike-specific TCRs recognized epitopes lying outside the regions that are mutated in the B.1.351 and B.1.1.7 variants. Because no day 14 peak-response samples were available, repertoires were characterized only after the peak T cell response.

Only a few counts were recorded for this clone. Its antigen has not been determined. The junction differs from germline at one of its ends, possibly a read error. The CDR3 has 15 amino acids, counting the end cysteine and phenylalanine. Only the CDR3 DNA stays, 45 bases, in frame from base 1. CDR1 is given as SGHTA and CDR2 as FQGNSA, both from the germline V gene. Read against the paper, the sample's time point label means: baseline before first vaccination. Samples from vaccinated people were obtained from the UK trials COV001 and COV002, which included a single-blind randomized controlled phase 2/3 trial of AZD1222 (ChAdOx1 nCoV-19) in healthy adults. For TCRbeta chain sequencing, PBMC samples were collected from trial participants at day 0 and at day 28 after the second dose. The CDR3 regions of human TCRbeta chains were analyzed by immunosequencing. As for the authors' bioinformatics: Repertoire TCRs were matched against a reference library of SARS-CoV-2-specific TCRs generated with the MIRA antigen-specificity platform. Breadth was defined as the fraction of unique TCRs that were SARS-CoV-2-associated. Depth was defined as the fraction of total T cells that were SARS-CoV-2-associated. Each spike-specific TCR was assigned to its reactive spike region and to a CD4 or CD8 class using the MIRA data. Log10-transformed breadth and depth values were compared by one-way ANOVA with Sidak's multiple comparisons tests. TCRdb provides this immuneACCESS table in a form limited to in-frame rearrangements. Some clones are lacking; in checked studies, under half of them reflect an unresolved V gene, and why the rest are absent is not known. V and J calls and clone size follow that table, whereas D and trimming were derived from the DNA. This sample comprises 140,000 to 150,000 clones, approximately 89% of them detected only once. 5.2% of the sample is taken by the ten largest.

This clonotype was sampled from an adult in good health. The sample was peripheral blood, taken on day 0 of AZD1222 vaccination. The chain is encoded by TRBV7-2 joined to TRBJ1-3, with the D gene uncertain. Here is the DNA: TGTGCCAGCAGCCTAGCCCATCCCTCTGGAAACACCATATATTTT. It specifies CASSLAHPSGNTIYF.